One sample yielded the 22 T cell receptor beta chains listed below, sequenced in a study of shared clonotypes between healthy human individuals. Only in-frame clones appear in the TCRdb table, and some are missing; sequencing was by immunoSEQ multiplex PCR. The repertoire has approximately 1.5 million clones, around 98.5% of them found once; the top ten carry approximately 0.38%. Sequenced material: naive CD4+ T cells sorted from blood. Subset: CD45RA+ positively selected. The origin of the receptors is a man aged 30-40 years in good health.

The chain recombines TRBV4-1 with TRBJ1-1; weak D call: TRBD1 (5 bases). The ends were cut back, 0 bases at V and 2 bases at J, with 16 bases in the middle. The CDR3 totals 17 residues. The V gene's germline CDR1 is MGHRA and CDR2 YSYEKL. The CDR3 protein is CASSQERTGLPNTEAFF. The CDR3 DNA sequence: TGCGCCAGCAGCCAAGAACGAACAGGACTCCCTAACACTGAAGCTTTCTTT.

V and J are TRBV18 and TRBJ2-5, with D hard to call. V was trimmed by 7 bases and J by 1 base, leaving 7 bases between them. The CDR3 runs to 12 residues. Germline lookup yields CDR1 KGHSH and CDR2 LQKENI. The CDR3 DNA reads as TGTGCCAGCTTTGGCAGCCAAGAGACCCAGTACTTC. This sequence encodes CASFGSQETQYF.

The chain couples TRBV7-2 to TRBJ1-1; tentative D call: TRBD1 (6 bases). The CDR3 length is 14 residues. Germline V lookup: CDR1 SGHTA, CDR2 FQGNSA. The germline V and J ends were trimmed by 2 bases and 5 bases, with 12 bases remaining between them. DNA of the CDR3: TGTGCCAGCAGCTTACAACAGGGAAAAACTGAAGCTTTCTTT. Protein sequence: CASSLQQGKTEAFF.

The rearrangement links TRBV18 to TRBJ2-7, with 8 bases fitting TRBD2. The germline V gene encodes CDR1 KGHSH and CDR2 LQKENI. This CDR3 comprises 20 residues. Trimming cost V 2 bases and J 2 bases; bases outside gene matches: 20. CDR3 residues: CASSPSRDRIETGGPYEQYF. The DNA for the CDR3 is TGTGCCAGCTCACCATCAAGGGATAGGATTGAAACGGGAGGGCCCTACGAGCAGTACTTC. The variable domain in full, completed from reference TRBV18 and TRBJ2-7, reads NAGVMQNPRHLVRRRGQEARLRCSPMKGHSHVYWYRQLPEEGLKFMVYLQKENIIDESGMPKERFSAEFPKEGPSILRIQQVVRGDSAAYFCASSPSRDRIETGGPYEQYFGPGTRLTVT.

The chain recombines TRBV9 with TRBJ2-7; TRBD2 is a possible D gene (5 bases). V was pared by 0 bases and J by 3 bases, with 13 bases between. CDR3 length: 15 residues. Germline values: CDR1 SGDLS, CDR2 YYNGEE. CDR3 DNA sequence: TGTGCCAGCAGCGTAGATAGCGCGGCTGGCTACGAGCAGTACTTC. It yields the protein CASSVDSAAGYEQYF.

The rearrangement links TRBV4-1 to TRBJ1-2, with 10 bases fitting TRBD1. V was clipped by 4 bases and J by 8 bases; unmatched bases: 4. This CDR3 is 13 amino acids long. Germline V CDR1 and CDR2: MGHRA, YSYEKL. CDR3 protein: CASSRDRGQGYTF. The CDR3 DNA is TGCGCCAGCAGCCGAGACAGGGGGCAAGGCTACACCTTC.

The chain has TRBV18 and TRBJ2-3, with TRBD1 identical over 8 bases. The germline V gene has CDR1 KGHSH and CDR2 LQKENI. The length of the CDR3 is 14 residues. With 0 bases clipped from V and 4 bases from J, the junction kept 0 bases outside the gene matches. The CDR3 coding sequence is TGTGCCAGCTCACCACCGACAGGGGCAGATACGCAGTATTTT. As protein: CASSPPTGADTQYF.

The chain links TRBV5-1 to TRBJ1-1, with 7 positions matching TRBD1. Germline CDR1 and CDR2: SGHRS and YFSETQ. The CDR3 extends over 13 amino acids. After removal of 5 bases from V and 1 base from J, the junction contained 2 bases not matched to a gene. CDR3 amino acids: CASSGQANTEAFF. The CDR3 nucleotides read TGCGCCAGCAGTGGACAGGCGAACACTGAAGCTTTCTTT.

The chain uses TRBV27 and TRBJ2-7; 12 bases agree with TRBD2. Germline CDR1 is MNHEY and CDR2 is SMNVEV (reference sequence). Trimming at V came to 6 bases and at J to 4 bases, leaving 10 bases not matched to a gene. The CDR3 length is 16 residues. The CDR3 DNA sequence: TGTGCCAGCAGCACCCAGGCTAGCGGGAGGGTTTACGAGCAGTACTTC. As protein: CASSTQASGRVYEQYF.

The rearrangement links TRBV7-9 to TRBJ2-7, with 7 bases matching TRBD2. In germline, CDR1 is SEHNR, CDR2 FQNEAQ (reference sequence). CDR3 size: 17 residues. The J segment lost 1 base and the V segment lost 3 bases, leaving 12 bases of the junction unmatched. The CDR3 nucleotides are TGTGCCAGCAGCTTCCGGGGAGGTAGCGGGCCTTCCTACGAGCAGTACTTC. It is translated as CASSFRGGSGPSYEQYF.

This clone showed up just once. The V call is TRBV5-1, the J call TRBJ2-2; maybe TRBD2 (5 bases). V was pared by 0 bases and J by 6 bases, with 12 bases between. The CDR3 covers 15 residues. Germline V gene data show CDR1 as SGHRS and CDR2 as YFSETQ. CDR3 nucleotide sequence: TGCGCCAGCAGCTTGGAGGGCTCCGGGGCCGGGGAGCTGTTTTTT. Its protein is CASSLEGSGAGELFF.

V gene TRBV5-1 combines with J gene TRBJ2-5, with TRBD2 matching 13 bases. Germline V gives CDR1 SGHRS, CDR2 YFSETQ. The CDR3 totals 16 residues. The junction had 5 bases not matched to a gene; V was cut back by 4 bases and J by 2 bases. CDR3 sequence: CASSRTSGRGQETQYF. The CDR3 nucleotides are TGCGCCAGCAGCAGAACTAGCGGGAGGGGACAAGAGACCCAGTACTTC.

This chain connects TRBV5-1 to TRBJ1-3, with no clear D. Per the germline V gene, CDR1 is SGHRS and CDR2 is YFSETQ. This CDR3 has 14 amino acids. Trimming left V 2 bases short and J 0 bases short, with 6 bases between. CDR3 amino acids: CASSFDSSGNTIYF. Here the CDR3 DNA reads TGCGCCAGCAGCTTCGATTCCTCTGGAAACACCATATATTTT.

J is TRBJ2-3 and V is TRBV7-6, with D tentatively TRBD1 or TRBD2 (6 bases each). CDR1 is SGHVS, CDR2 FNYEAQ, per germline. Between the trimmed V and J ends, which lost 5 bases and 6 bases, there was a span of 30 bases. The length of the CDR3 is 19 residues. The CDR3 region has the DNA TGTGCCAGCAGCCTCCGAAAGGGGCGGGACGCAACAGGGATGGATACGCAGTATTTT. Protein: CASSLRKGRDATGMDTQYF.

This sequence joins TRBV7-3 and TRBJ1-1, with TRBD1 as a possible D gene (5 bases). CDR1 is SGHTA, CDR2 FQGTGA, per germline. V was clipped by 7 bases and J by 0 bases, with 9 bases between them. The CDR3 contains 13 residues. CDR3 coding DNA: TGTGCCAGCACCCGGGGGTTGAACACTGAAGCTTTCTTT. Translated: CASTRGLNTEAFF.

As for this clone: One end of the junction is discordant with germline, which a read error may explain. The chain couples TRBV11-2 to TRBJ2-7, with D maybe TRBD2 (6 bases). Germline loops: CDR1 SGHAT, CDR2 FQNNGV. The CDR3 contains 15 residues. The chain's CDR3 is CASSPAVGPGGEGNF. Written as DNA, the CDR3 is TGTGCCAGCAGCCCCGCCGTCGGACCCGGGGGAGAAGGGAACTTC.

This chain connects TRBV5-1 to TRBJ2-3; D gene ambiguous. The germline V and J ends were trimmed by 8 bases and 0 bases, with 13 bases remaining between them. CDR1 and CDR2 (germline): SGHRS, YFSETQ. The CDR3 runs 14 residues. CDR3 region: CASGPDPSTDTQYF. The CDR3 DNA sequence: TGCGCCAGTGGACCGGATCCGAGCACAGATACGCAGTATTTT. The full variable domain, rest sourced from reference TRBV5-1 and TRBJ2-3, is KAGVTQTPRYLIKTRGQQVTLSCSPISGHRSVSWYQQTPGQGLQFLFEYFSETQRNKGNFPGRFSGRQFSNSRSEMNVSTLELGDSALYLCASGPDPSTDTQYFGPGTRLTVL.

In regard to this clone: Other nucleotide sequences in the sample specify the same CDR3. The rearrangement uses TRBV9 and TRBJ2-7; D is perhaps TRBD1 or TRBD2 (5 bases each). Trimming left V 0 bases short and J 4 bases short, with 14 bases between. CDR1 and CDR2 from the germline V gene are SGDLS and YYNGEE. This CDR3 is 15 amino acids long. CDR3 coding DNA: TGTGCCAGCAGCGTAGGAGGGACGGGATCTTACGAGCAGTACTTC. This translates into CASSVGGTGSYEQYF.

The rearrangement joins TRBV28 to TRBJ1-5, with TRBD1 identical over 7 bases. Germline V gene data show CDR1 as MDHEN and CDR2 as SYDVKM. CDR3 length equals 15 residues. Trimming removed 6 bases from V and 9 bases from J; junction bases left unmatched: 14. The CDR3 sequence is CASRTTGAGVGPQHF. The CDR3 DNA sequence: TGTGCCAGCAGAACCACAGGGGCCGGGGTTGGGCCCCAGCATTTT.

The gene calls are TRBV11-2 and TRBJ2-1; 16 bases line up with TRBD2. V was pared by 3 bases and J by 8 bases, with 1 base of the junction left unmatched. The CDR3 extends over 15 amino acids. CDR1 SGHAT and CDR2 FQNNGV come from the germline V gene. The DNA for the CDR3 is TGTGCCAGCAGCTTGGGACTAGCGGGAGGGCATGAGCAGTTCTTC. Translation: CASSLGLAGGHEQFF.

The sample holds one count of this clone. The chain combines TRBV7-7 with TRBJ2-2, with no clear D. The CDR3 consists of 12 residues. The V gene's germline CDR1 is SSHAT and CDR2 FNYEAQ (reference sequence). The ends were cut back, 5 bases at V and 7 bases at J, with 8 bases in the middle. The CDR3 sequence: CASSMAGGELFF. The CDR3 nucleotides are TGTGCCAGCAGCATGGCCGGCGGGGAGCTGTTTTTT.

V gene TRBV5-1 combines with J gene TRBJ2-3; D remains unclear. With 3 bases removed from V and 0 bases from J, the gap between germline ends came to 11 bases. The CDR3 sequence is 15 residues long. CDR1 and CDR2 from the germline V gene are SGHRS and YFSETQ. The CDR3 nucleotides are TGCGCCAGCAGCTCTCTGACCGAGAGCACAGATACGCAGTATTTT. Translated: CASSSLTESTDTQYF.